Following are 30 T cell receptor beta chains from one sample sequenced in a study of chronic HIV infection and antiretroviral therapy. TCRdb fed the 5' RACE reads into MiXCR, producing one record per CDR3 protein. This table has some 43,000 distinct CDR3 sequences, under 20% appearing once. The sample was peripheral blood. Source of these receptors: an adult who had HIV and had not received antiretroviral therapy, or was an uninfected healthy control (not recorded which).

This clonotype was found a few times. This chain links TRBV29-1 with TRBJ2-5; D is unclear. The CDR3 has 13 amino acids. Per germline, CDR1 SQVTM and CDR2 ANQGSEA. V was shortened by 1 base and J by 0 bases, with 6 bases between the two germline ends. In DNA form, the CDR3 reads TGCAGCGTTGAAGGACACCACCAAGAGACCCAGTACTTC. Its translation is CSVEGHHQETQYF. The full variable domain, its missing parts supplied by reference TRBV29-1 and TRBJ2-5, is SAVISQKPSRDICQRGTSLTIQCQVDSQVTMMFWYRQQPGQSLTLIATANQGSEATYESGFVIDKFPISRPNLTFSTLTVSNMSPEDSSIYLCSVEGHHQETQYFGPGTRLLVL.

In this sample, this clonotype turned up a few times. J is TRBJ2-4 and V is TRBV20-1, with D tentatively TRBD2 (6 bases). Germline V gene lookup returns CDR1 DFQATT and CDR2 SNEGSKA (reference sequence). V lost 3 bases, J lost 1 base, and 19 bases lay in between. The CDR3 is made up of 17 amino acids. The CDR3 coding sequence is TGCAGTGCTAGTCTCCGGGTCGGAGGGATCGCCAAAAACATTCAGTACTTC. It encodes CSASLRVGGIAKNIQYF.

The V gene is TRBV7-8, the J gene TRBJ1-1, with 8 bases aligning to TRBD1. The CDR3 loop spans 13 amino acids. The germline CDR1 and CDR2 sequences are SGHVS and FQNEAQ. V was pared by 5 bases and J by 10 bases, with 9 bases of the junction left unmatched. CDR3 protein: CASSLQDRDRAFF. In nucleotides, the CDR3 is TGTGCCAGCAGCCTTCAGGACAGGGATCGAGCTTTCTTT.

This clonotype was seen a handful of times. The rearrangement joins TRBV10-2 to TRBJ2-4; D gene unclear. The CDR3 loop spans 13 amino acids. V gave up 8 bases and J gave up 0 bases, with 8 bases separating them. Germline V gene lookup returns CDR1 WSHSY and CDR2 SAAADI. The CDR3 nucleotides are TGCGCCAGCCGAGACCTAGCCAAAAACATTCAGTACTTC. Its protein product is CASRDLAKNIQYF.

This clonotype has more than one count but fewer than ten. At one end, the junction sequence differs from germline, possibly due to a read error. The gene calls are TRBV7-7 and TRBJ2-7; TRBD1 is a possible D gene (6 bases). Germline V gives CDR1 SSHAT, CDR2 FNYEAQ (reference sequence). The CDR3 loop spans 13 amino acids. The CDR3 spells CASSLEGGYEQYF. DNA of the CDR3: TGTGCTAGCAGCTTAGAAGGGGGCTACGAGCAGTACTTC.

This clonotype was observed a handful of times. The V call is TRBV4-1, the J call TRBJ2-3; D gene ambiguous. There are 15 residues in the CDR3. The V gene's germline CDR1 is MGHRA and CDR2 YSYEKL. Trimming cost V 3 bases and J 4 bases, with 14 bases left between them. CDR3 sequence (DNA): TGCGCCAGCAGCCATGCGGCCCTAGGGCCAGATACGCAGTATTTT. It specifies CASSHAALGPDTQYF.

CDR3: CASSSIPPKNIQYF. DNA for the CDR3: TGTGCCAGCAGTTCTATCCCTCCCAAAAACATTCAGTACTTC. The rearrangement uses TRBV28 and TRBJ2-4; D is ambiguous. Germline V gives CDR1 MDHEN, CDR2 SYDVKM. The CDR3 has 14 amino acids. V was shortened by 4 bases and J by 2 bases, with 9 bases between the two germline ends.

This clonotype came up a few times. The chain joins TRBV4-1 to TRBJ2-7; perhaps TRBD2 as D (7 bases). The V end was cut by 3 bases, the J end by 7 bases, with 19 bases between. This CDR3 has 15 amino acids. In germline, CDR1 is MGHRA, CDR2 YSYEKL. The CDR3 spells CASSHVEAGAKEQYF. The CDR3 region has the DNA TGCGCCAGCAGCCATGTGGAGGCGGGGGCCAAGGAGCAGTACTTC.

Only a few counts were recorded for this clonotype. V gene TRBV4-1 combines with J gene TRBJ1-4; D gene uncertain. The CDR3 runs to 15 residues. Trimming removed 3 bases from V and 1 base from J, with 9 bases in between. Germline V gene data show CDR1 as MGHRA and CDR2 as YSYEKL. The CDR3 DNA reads TGCGCCAGCAGCCAGGTTGGGTTAACTAATGAAAAACTGTTTTTT. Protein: CASSQVGLTNEKLFF.

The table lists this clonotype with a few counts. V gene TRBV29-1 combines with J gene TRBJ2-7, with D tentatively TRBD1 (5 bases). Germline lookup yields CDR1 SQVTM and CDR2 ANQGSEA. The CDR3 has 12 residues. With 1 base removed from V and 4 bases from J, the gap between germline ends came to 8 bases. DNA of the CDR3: TGCAGCGTTGAAGGGGGCGCGTACGAGCAGTACTTC. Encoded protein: CSVEGGAYEQYF.

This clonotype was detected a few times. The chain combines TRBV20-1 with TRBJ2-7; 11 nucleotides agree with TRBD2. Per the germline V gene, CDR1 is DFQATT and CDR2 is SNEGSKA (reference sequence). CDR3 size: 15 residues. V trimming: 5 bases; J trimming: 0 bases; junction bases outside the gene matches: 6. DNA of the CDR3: TGCAGTGCTGTATCCGGGACTAGCGGCTCCTACGAGCAGTACTTC. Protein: CSAVSGTSGSYEQYF.

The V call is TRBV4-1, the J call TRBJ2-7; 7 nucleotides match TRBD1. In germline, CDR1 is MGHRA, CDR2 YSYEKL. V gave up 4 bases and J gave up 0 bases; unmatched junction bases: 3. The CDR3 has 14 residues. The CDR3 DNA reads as TGCGCCAGCAGCCCCCGACAGGGCTCCTACGAGCAGTACTTC. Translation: CASSPRQGSYEQYF.

The CDR3 bases are TGTGCCAGCAGCCCCCAGATGGGGGGCTGGGGCACAGATACGCAGTATTTT. It translates to CASSPQMGGWGTDTQYF. V is TRBV21-1 and J is TRBJ2-3; TRBD1, the D gene given by the table, was not confirmed from the DNA. TRBV21-1 is an annotated pseudogene. This CDR3 is built from 17 residues.

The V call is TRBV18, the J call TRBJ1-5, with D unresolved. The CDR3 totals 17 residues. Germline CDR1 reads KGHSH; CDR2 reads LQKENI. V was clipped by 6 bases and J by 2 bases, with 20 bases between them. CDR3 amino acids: CASSAAYWGKGNQPQHF. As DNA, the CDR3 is TGTGCCAGCTCCGCCGCTTATTGGGGAAAGGGCAATCAGCCCCAGCATTTT.

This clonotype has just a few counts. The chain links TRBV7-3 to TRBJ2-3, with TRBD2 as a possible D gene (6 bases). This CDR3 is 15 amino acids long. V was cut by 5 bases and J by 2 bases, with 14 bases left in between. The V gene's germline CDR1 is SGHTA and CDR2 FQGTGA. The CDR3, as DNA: TGTGCCAGCAGCCGCGGGGCCGGGGTCACAGATACGCAGTATTTT. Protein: CASSRGAGVTDTQYF.

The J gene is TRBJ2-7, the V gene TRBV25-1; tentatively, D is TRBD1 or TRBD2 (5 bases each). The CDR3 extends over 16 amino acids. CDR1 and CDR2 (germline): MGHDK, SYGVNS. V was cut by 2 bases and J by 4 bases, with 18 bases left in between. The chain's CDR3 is CASSENTALRGYEQYF. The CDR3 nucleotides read TGTGCCAGCAGTGAAAACACAGCATTGAGGGGATACGAGCAGTACTTC.

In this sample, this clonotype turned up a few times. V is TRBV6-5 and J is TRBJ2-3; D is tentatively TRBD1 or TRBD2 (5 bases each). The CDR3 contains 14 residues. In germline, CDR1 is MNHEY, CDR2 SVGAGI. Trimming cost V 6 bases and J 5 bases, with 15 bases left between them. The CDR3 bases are TGTGCCAGCAGCCTCCGGGACGAAGGAGATACGCAGTATTTT. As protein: CASSLRDEGDTQYF.

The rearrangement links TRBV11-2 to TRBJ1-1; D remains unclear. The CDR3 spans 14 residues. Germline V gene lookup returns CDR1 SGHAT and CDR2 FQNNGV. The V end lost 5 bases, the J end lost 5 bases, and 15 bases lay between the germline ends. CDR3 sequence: CASSQDVTWTEAFF. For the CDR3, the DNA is TGTGCCAGCAGCCAAGATGTAACATGGACTGAAGCTTTCTTT.

The CDR3, as DNA: TGTGCCATCAGTGAGTCGCCCTTTCAGCCCCAGCATTTT. Translated: CAISESPFQPQHF. This chain joins TRBV10-3 and TRBJ1-5; no clear D gene. Looked up from germline, CDR1 is ENHRY and CDR2 is SYGVKD. Trimming stripped 0 bases from V and 6 bases from J, with 6 bases between. The CDR3 has 13 residues.

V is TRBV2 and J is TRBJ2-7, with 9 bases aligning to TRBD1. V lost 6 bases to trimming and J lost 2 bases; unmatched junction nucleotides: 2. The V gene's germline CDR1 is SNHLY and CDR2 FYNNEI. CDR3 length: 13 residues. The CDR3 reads CASRGDRAYEQYF. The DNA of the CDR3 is TGTGCCAGCAGGGGGGACAGGGCCTACGAGCAGTACTTC.

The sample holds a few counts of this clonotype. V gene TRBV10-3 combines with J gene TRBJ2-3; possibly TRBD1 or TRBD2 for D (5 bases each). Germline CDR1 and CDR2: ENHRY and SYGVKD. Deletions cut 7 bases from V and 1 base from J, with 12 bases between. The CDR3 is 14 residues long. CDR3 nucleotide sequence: TGTGCCATCACCAGGGAGATGGGCACAGATACGCAGTATTTT. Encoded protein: CAITREMGTDTQYF.

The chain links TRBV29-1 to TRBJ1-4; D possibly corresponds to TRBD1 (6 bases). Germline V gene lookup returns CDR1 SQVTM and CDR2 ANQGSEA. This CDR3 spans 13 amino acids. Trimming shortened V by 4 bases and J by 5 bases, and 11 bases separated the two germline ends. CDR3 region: CSVVRGANEKLFF. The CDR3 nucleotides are TGCAGCGTTGTTCGGGGGGCGAATGAAAAACTGTTTTTT.

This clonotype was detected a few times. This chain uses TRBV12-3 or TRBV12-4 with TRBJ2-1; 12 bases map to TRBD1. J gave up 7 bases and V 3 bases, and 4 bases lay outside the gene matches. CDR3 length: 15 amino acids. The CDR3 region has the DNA TGTGCCAGCAGTTTCGGGACAGGGGGCAGGAATGAGCAGTTCTTC. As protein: CASSFGTGGRNEQFF.

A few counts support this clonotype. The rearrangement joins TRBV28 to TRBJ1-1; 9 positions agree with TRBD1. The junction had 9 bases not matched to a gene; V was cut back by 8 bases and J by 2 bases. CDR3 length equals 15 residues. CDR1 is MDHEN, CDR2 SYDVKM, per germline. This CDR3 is CASPKPGQGNTEAFF. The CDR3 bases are TGTGCCAGCCCAAAACCGGGACAGGGAAACACTGAAGCTTTCTTT.

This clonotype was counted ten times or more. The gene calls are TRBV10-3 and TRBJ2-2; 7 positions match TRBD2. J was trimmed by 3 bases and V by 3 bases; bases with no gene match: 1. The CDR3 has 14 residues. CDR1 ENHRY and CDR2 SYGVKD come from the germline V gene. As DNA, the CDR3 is TGTGCCATCAGTGATGCGGGAGACACCGGGGAGCTGTTTTTT. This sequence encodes CAISDAGDTGELFF.

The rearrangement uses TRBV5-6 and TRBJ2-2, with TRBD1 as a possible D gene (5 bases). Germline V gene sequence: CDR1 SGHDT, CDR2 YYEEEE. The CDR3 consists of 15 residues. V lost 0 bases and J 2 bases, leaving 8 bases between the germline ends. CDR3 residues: CASSLGQINTGELFF. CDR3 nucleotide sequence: TGTGCCAGCAGCTTGGGACAGATCAACACCGGGGAGCTGTTTTTT.

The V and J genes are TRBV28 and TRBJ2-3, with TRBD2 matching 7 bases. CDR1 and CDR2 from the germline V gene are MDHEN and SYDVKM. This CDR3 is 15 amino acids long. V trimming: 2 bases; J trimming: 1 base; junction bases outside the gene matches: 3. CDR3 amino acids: CASSLIREGTDTQYF. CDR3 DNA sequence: TGTGCCAGCAGTTTAATACGGGAGGGCACAGATACGCAGTATTTT. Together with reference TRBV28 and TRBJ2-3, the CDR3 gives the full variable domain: DVKVTQSSRYLVKRTGEKVFLECVQDMDHENMFWYRQDPGLGLRLIYFSYDVKMKEKGDIPEGYSVSREKKERFSLILESASTNQTSMYLCASSLIREGTDTQYFGPGTRLTVL.

The CDR3: CASSAETPSYEQYF. DNA for the CDR3: TGTGCCAGCAGCGCCGAAACCCCAAGCTACGAGCAGTACTTC. The chain joins TRBV9 to TRBJ2-7; D unresolved. Trimming shortened V by 3 bases and J by 3 bases, and 13 bases separated the two germline ends. This CDR3 region has 14 residues. Germline values: CDR1 SGDLS, CDR2 YYNGEE. Supplemented by reference TRBV9 and TRBJ2-7, the full variable domain reads DSGVTQTPKHLITATGQRVTLRCSPRSGDLSVYWYQQSLDQGLQFLIQYYNGEERAKGNILERFSAQQFPDLHSELNLSSLELGDSALYFCASSAETPSYEQYFGPGTRLTVT.

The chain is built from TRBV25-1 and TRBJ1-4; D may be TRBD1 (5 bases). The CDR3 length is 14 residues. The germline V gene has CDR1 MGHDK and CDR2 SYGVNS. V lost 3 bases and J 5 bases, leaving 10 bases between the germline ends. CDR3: CASSDHGGNEKLFF. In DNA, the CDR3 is TGTGCCAGCAGTGATCATGGGGGAAATGAAAAACTGTTTTTT.

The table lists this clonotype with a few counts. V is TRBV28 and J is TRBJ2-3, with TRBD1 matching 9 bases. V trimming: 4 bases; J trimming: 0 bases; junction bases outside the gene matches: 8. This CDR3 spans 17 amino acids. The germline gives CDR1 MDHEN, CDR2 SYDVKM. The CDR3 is CASSSPWTGASTDTQYF. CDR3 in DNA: TGTGCCAGCAGTTCCCCGTGGACAGGGGCTAGCACAGATACGCAGTATTTT.